The clone carrying this T cell receptor (beta chain) has more than one count but fewer than ten. The antigen is not known. These data are taken from a study of T-cell reconstitution after alpha-beta-depleted transplantation in children. Unique molecular identifiers featured in how the TCRbeta library was prepared. MiXCR was run by TCRdb on the PCR reads, yielding one entry per CDR3 protein. The sample consists of 540,000 or so distinct CDR3 sequences, about 21% of them appearing once. CDR1 and CDR2 (germline): DFQATT, SNEGSKA (reference sequence). The CDR3 has 14 residues. V was clipped by 7 bases and J by 5 bases; unmatched bases: 10. Study-level findings and limits: The study reportedly traced alpha-beta T cells about two months after transplant to several hundred expanded graft clones. By one year post-transplant, T-cell counts and diversity largely arose from T cells that were newly produced. The origin of high day-60 TCRbeta diversity in some patients lay in surviving recipient T cells and thymic progenitors.

Specimen: PBMCs, mostly from graft donor cells, collected 360 days after TCRalphabeta/CD19-depleted stem cell transplant. The receptor's source is a boy younger than two who had a stem cell transplant for acute myeloid leukemia, so the T cells may come from the graft donor. This sequence joins TRBV20-1 and TRBJ1-5; TRBD1 matches at 8 bases. CDR3 amino acids: CSVRRGTGDQPQHF. Here the CDR3 DNA reads TGCAGTGTCAGACGGGGGACAGGTGATCAGCCCCAGCATTTT.